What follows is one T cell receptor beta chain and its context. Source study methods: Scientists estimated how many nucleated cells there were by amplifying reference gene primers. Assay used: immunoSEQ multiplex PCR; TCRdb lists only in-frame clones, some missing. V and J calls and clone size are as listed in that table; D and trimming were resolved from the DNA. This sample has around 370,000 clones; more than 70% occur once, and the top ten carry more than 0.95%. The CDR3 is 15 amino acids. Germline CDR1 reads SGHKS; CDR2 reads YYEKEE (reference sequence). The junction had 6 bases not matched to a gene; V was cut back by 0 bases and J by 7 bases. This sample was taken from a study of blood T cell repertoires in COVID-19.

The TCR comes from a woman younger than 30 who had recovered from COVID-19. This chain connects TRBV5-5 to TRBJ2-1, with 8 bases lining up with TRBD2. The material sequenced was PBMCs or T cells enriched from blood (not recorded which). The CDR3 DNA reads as TGTGCCAGCAGCTTGGCGGGGGGGCTAATAAATGAGCAGTTCTTC. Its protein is CASSLAGGLINEQFF.